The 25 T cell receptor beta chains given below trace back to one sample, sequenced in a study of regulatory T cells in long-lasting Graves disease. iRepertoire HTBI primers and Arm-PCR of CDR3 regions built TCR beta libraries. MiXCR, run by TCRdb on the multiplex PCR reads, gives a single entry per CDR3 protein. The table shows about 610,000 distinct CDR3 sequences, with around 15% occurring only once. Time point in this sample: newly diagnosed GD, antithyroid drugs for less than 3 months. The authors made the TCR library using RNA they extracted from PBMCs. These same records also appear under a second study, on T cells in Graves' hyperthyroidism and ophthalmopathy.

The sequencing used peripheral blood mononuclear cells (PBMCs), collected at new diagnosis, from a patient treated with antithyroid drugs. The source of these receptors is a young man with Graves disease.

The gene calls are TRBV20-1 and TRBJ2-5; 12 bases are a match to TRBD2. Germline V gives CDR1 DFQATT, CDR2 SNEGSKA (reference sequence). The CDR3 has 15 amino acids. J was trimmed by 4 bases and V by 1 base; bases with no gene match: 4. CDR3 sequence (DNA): TGCAGTGCTAGAGGACTAGCGGGAGATCGAGAGACCCAGTACTTC. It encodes CSARGLAGDRETQYF.

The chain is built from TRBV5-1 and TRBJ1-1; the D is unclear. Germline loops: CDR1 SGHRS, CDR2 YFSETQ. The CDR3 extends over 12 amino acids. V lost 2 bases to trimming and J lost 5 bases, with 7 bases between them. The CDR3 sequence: CASSFAGTEAFF. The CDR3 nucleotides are TGCGCCAGCAGCTTCGCGGGTACTGAAGCTTTCTTT.

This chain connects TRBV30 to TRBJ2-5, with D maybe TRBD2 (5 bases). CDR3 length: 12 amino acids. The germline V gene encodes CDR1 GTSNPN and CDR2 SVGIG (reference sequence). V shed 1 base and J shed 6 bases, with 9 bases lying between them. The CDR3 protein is CAWSADSKTQYF. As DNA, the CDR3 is TGTGCCTGGAGTGCGGACTCCAAGACCCAGTACTTC.

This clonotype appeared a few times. CDR3 sequence reads: CAITAQRTGGNTIYF. The CDR3, as DNA: TGTGCCATCACCGCCCAACGGACAGGGGGAAACACCATATATTTT. The J gene is TRBJ1-3, the V gene TRBV10-3, with TRBD1 identical over 8 bases. Trimming removed 7 bases from V and 4 bases from J; junction bases left unmatched: 9. CDR1 and CDR2 from the germline V gene are ENHRY and SYGVKD. The CDR3 runs to 15 residues.

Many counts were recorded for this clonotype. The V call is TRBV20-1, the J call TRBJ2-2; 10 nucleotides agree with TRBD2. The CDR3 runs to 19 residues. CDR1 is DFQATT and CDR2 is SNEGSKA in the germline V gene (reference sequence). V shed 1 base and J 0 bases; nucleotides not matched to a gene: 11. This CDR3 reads CSARAVTRGLATNTGELFF. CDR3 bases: TGCAGTGCTAGAGCCGTCACTAGGGGACTAGCGACGAACACCGGGGAGCTGTTTTTT.

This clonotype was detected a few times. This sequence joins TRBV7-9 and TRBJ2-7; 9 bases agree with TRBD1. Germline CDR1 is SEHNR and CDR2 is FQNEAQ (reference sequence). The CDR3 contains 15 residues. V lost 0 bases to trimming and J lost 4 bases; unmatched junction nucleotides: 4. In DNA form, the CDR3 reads TGTGCCAGCAGCTTAGCGGACAGGGGATTATACGAGCAGTACTTC. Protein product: CASSLADRGLYEQYF.

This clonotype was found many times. In DNA, the CDR3 is TGTGCCAGCACACAGGAGGGGGCGGGGTACAATGAGCAGTTCTTC. Translating gives CASTQEGAGYNEQFF. The genes are TRBV28 and TRBJ2-1; D perhaps matches TRBD1 (7 bases). With 7 bases removed from V and 4 bases from J, the gap between germline ends came to 17 bases. The CDR3 extends over 15 amino acids. In germline, CDR1 is MDHEN, CDR2 SYDVKM.

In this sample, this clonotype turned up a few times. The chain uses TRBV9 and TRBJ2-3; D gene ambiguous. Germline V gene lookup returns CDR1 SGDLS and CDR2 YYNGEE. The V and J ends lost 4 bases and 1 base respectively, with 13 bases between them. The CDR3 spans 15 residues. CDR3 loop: CASSPRLDGTDTQYF. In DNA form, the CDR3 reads TGTGCCAGCAGCCCCCGATTAGATGGCACAGATACGCAGTATTTT. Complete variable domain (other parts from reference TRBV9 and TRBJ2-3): DSGVTQTPKHLITATGQRVTLRCSPRSGDLSVYWYQQSLDQGLQFLIQYYNGEERAKGNILERFSAQQFPDLHSELNLSSLELGDSALYFCASSPRLDGTDTQYFGPGTRLTVL.

In nucleotides, the CDR3 is TGTGCTAGTGGTTCAAAGACAGCCTACGAGCAGTACTTC. As protein: CASGSKTAYEQYF. This sequence joins TRBV12-5 and TRBJ2-7, with D possibly matching TRBD1 (5 bases). V was shortened by 4 bases and J by 2 bases, with 9 bases between the two germline ends. The CDR3 runs 13 residues. Germline V gene data show CDR1 as LGHNT and CDR2 as FRNRAP.

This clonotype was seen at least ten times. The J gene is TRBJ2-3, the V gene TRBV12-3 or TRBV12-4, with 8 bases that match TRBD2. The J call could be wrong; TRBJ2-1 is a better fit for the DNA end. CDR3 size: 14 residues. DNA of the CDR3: TGTGCCAGCAGTTCGGGACTAGGGGCCAATGAGCAGTTCTTC. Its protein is CASSSGLGANEQFF.

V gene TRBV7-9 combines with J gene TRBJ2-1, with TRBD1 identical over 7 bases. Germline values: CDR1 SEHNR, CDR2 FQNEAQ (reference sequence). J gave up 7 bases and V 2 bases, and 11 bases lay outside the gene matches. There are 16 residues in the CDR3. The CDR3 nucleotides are TGTGCCAGCAGCTTAAGCGGTCAGGGGGTTAGGAATGAGCAGTTCTTC. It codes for CASSLSGQGVRNEQFF. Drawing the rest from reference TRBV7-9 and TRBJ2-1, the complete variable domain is DTGVSQNPRHKITKRGQNVTFRCDPISEHNRLYWYRQTLGQGPEFLTYFQNEAQLEKSRLLSDRFSAERPKGSFSTLEIQRTEQGDSAMYLCASSLSGQGVRNEQFFGPGTRLTVL.

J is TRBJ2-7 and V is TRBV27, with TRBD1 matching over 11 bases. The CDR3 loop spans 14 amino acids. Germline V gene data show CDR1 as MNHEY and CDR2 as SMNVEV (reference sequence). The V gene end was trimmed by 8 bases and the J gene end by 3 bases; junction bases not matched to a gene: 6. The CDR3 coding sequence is TGTGCCAGCCTAGGGACAGGGGGATACTACGAGCAGTACTTC. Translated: CASLGTGGYYEQYF.

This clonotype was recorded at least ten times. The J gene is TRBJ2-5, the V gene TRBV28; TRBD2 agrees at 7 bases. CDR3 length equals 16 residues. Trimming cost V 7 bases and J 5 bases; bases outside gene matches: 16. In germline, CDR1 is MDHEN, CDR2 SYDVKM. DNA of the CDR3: TGTGCCAGCACTTACCTACTAGCGAGAGGGCTGGAGACCCAGTACTTC. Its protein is CASTYLLARGLETQYF.

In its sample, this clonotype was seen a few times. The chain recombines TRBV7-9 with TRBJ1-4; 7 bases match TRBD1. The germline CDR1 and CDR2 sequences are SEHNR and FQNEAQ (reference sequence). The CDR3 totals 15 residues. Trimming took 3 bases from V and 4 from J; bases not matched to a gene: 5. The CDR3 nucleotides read TGTGCCAGCAGCTTTGCACAGGGGAGTAATGAAAAACTGTTTTTT. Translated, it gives CASSFAQGSNEKLFF. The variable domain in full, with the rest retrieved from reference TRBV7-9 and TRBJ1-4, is DTGVSQNPRHKITKRGQNVTFRCDPISEHNRLYWYRQTLGQGPEFLTYFQNEAQLEKSRLLSDRFSAERPKGSFSTLEIQRTEQGDSAMYLCASSFAQGSNEKLFFGSGTQLSVL.

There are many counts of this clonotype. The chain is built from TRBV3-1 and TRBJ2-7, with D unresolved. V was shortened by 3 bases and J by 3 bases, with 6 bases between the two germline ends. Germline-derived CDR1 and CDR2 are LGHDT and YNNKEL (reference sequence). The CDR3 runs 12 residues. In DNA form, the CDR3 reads TGTGCCAGCAGCCACAATCTCTACGAGCAGTACTTC. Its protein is CASSHNLYEQYF.

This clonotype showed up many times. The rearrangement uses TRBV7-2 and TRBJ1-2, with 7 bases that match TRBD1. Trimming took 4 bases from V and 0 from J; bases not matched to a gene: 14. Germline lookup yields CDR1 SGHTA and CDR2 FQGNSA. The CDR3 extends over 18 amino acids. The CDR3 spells CASSSRTGATGANYGYTF. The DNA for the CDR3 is TGTGCCAGCAGCTCTCGGACAGGAGCAACAGGAGCTAACTATGGCTACACCTTC.

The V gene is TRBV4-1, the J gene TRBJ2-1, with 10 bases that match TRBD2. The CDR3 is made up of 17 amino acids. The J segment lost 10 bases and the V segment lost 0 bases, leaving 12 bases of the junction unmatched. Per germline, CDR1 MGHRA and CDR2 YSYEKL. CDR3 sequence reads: CASSQEGSGRAVWEQFF. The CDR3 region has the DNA TGCGCCAGCAGCCAAGAGGGCAGCGGGAGGGCCGTATGGGAGCAGTTCTTC.

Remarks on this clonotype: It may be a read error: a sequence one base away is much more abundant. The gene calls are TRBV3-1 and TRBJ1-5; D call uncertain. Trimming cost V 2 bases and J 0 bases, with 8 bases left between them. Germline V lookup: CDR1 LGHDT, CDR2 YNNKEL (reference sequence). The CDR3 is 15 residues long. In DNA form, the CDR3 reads TGTGCCAGCAGCCAACACGTCTTTAGCAATCAGCCCCAGCATTTT. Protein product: CASSQHVFSNQPQHF.

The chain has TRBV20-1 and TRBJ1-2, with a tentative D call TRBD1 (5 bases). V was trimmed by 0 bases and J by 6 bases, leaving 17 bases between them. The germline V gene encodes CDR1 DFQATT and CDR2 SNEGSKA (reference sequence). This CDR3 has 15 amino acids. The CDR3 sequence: CSARDPRQGGDGYTF. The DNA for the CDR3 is TGCAGTGCTAGAGATCCGCGGCAGGGAGGGGATGGCTACACCTTC.

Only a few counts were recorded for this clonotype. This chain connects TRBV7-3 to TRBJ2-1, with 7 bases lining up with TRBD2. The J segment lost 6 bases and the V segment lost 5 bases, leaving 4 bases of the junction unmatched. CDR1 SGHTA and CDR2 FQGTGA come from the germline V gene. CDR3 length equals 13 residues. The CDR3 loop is CASSVGLGNEQFF. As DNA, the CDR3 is TGTGCCAGCAGCGTCGGACTAGGCAATGAGCAGTTCTTC. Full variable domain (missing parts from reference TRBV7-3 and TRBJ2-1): GAGVSQTPSNKVTEKGKYVELRCDPISGHTALYWYRQSLGQGPEFLIYFQGTGAADDSGLPNDRFFAVRPEGSVSTLKIQRTERGDSAVYLCASSVGLGNEQFFGPGTRLTVL.

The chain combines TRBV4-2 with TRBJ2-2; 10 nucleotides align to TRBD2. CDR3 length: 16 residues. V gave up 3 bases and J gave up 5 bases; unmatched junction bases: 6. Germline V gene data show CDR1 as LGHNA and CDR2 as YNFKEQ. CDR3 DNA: TGTGCCAGCAGCCACCCAGCGGGAGGGGATACCGGGGAGCTGTTTTTT. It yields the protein CASSHPAGGDTGELFF.

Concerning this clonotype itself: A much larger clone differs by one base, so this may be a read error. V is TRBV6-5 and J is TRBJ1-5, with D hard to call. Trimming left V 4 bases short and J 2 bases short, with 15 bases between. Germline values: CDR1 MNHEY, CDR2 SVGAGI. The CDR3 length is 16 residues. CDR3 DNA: TGTGCCAGCAGTTCATCCCGGACTCGCGGCAATCAGCCCCAGCATTTT. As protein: CASSSSRTRGNQPQHF.

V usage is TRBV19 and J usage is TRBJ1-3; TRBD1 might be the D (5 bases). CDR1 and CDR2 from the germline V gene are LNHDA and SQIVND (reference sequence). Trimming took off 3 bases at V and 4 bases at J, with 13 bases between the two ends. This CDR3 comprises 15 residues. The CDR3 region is CASSIPRAGGNTIYF. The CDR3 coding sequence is TGTGCCAGTAGTATCCCTCGGGCAGGGGGAAACACCATATATTTT.

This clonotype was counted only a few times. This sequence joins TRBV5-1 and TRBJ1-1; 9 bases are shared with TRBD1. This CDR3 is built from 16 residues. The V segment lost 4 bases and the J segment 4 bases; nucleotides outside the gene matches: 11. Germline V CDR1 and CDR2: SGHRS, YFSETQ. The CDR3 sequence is CASSPDWTGVSTEAFF. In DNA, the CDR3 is TGCGCCAGCAGCCCCGACTGGACAGGGGTGAGCACTGAAGCTTTCTTT.

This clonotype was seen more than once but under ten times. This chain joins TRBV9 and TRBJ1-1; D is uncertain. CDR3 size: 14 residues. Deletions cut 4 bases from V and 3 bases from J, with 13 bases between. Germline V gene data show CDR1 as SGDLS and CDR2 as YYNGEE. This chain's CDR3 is CASSTRQVDTEAFF. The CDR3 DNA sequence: TGTGCCAGCAGCACCCGACAAGTTGACACTGAAGCTTTCTTT.